These 3 T cell receptor beta chains share one sample of origin, sequenced in a study of T cell repertoires in cytomegalovirus infection. TCRdb re-called the reads through MiXCR, storing one row per CDR3 protein. The table includes about 530,000 distinct CDR3 sequences, more than 20% detected once. Sequencing used PBMCs. The receptor set was obtained from a human donor in good health (CMV status not recorded). Some clones in this sample may be carry-over from other donors' samples.

This sequence joins TRBV2 and TRBJ2-1; D is tentatively TRBD1 or TRBD2 (5 bases each). The V gene's germline CDR1 is SNHLY and CDR2 FYNNEI. The CDR3 has 14 residues. Trimming removed 7 bases from V and 5 bases from J, with 15 bases in between. The chain's CDR3 is CASKTGPSHNEQFF. The CDR3 nucleotides are TGTGCCAGCAAAACGGGGCCCTCTCACAATGAGCAGTTCTTC.

The chain links TRBV4-1 to TRBJ1-4; tentatively, D is TRBD1 (5 bases). V gave up 4 bases and J gave up 8 bases, with 20 bases separating them. The CDR3 spans 16 residues. Looked up from germline, CDR1 is MGHRA and CDR2 is YSYEKL. This CDR3 is CASSPSGGGGGEKLFF. CDR3 coding DNA: TGCGCCAGCAGCCCCAGCGGTGGGGGGGGGGGGGAAAAACTGTTTTTT.

CDR3 bases: TGTGCCAGCAGCTTTGGGACAGGGACCTCCTACGAGCAGTACGTC. It codes for CASSFGTGTSYEQYV. The rearrangement joins TRBV11-2 to TRBJ2-7; TRBD1 aligns across 9 bases. Germline CDR1 is SGHAT and CDR2 is FQNNGV. The V segment lost 3 bases and the J segment 0 bases; nucleotides outside the gene matches: 3. This CDR3 contains 15 residues.